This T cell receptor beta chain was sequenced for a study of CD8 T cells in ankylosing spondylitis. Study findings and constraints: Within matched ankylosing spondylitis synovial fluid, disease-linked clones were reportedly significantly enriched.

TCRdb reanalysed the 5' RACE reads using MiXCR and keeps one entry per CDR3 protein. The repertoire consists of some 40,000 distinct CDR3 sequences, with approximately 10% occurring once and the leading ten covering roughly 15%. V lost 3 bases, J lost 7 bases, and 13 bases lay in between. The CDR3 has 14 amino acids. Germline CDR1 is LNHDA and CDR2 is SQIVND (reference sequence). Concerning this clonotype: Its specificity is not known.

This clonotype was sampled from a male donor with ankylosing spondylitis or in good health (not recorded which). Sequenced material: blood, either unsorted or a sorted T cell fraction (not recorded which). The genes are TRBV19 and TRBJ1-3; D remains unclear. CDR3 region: CASSMSSAANTIYF. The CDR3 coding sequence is TGTGCCAGTAGTATGTCTTCTGCGGCGAACACCATATATTTT.